This T cell receptor beta chain is drawn from a study of shared clonotypes between healthy human individuals. Cells designated naive CD8 were CD45RO-negative and were positively selected for CCR7, with terminally differentiated effector memory CD45RA+ cells excluded. The CDR3 loop spans 12 amino acids. Unmatched junction bases numbered 2, after V lost 9 bases and J lost 4 bases. CDR1 and CDR2 (germline): MNHEY, SMNVEV (reference sequence). Sequencing used immunoSEQ multiplex PCR; TCRdb keeps in-frame clones, though not all of them. The sample records some 2 million clones, approximately 95% being singletons.

What was sequenced was naive CD8+ T cells sorted from blood. This clonotype was sampled from a man aged 18 to 30 in good health. The V gene is TRBV27, the J gene TRBJ1-3; 8 bases are shared with TRBD1. Here the CDR3 DNA reads TGTGCCAGTCAGGGGGCAGGAAACACCATATATTTT. Translation gives CASQGAGNTIYF.